This T cell receptor beta chain was sequenced in a study of cytomegalovirus exposure and HLA in healthy donors. Study-level points and caveats: Several of the most significant clusters appeared, in a later analysis, to be linked to common viral pathogens.

From germline, CDR1 is GTSNPN and CDR2 SVGIG (reference sequence). The CDR3 runs to 14 residues. The ends lost 3 bases at V and 8 bases at J; junction bases unmatched: 12. As to this clone: Its target is unknown.

The PCR made use of 60 Vbeta and 13 Jbeta primers. Sequenced by immunoSEQ multiplex PCR; TCRdb stores in-frame clones only, minus some. The sample has around 100,000 clones, about 79% seen once. This chain joins TRBV30 and TRBJ1-2; 7 nucleotides align to TRBD1. Sample: PBMCs. The clonotype originates from a man over 45 in good health and CMV-seropositive. DNA for the CDR3: TGTGCCTGGAGGGTTAACAGGGGTATAGGGGGCTACACCTTC. As protein: CAWRVNRGIGGYTF.